This TCR beta chain was sequenced in a study of T cell repertoires in cytomegalovirus infection. Points from the study as a whole: Dominating the ex vivo response were TCR beta clonotypes that were CMV-specific and HLA-C-restricted.

This clonotype was observed a handful of times. The antigen is undetermined. Unmatched junction bases numbered 5, after V lost 4 bases and J lost 6 bases. This CDR3 comprises 14 residues. Per the germline V gene, CDR1 is PRHDT and CDR2 is FYEKMQ (reference sequence). TCRdb reanalysed the reads using MiXCR and keeps one entry per CDR3 protein. The table lists about 260,000 distinct CDR3 sequences, approximately 10% of them singletons. The rearrangement links TRBV13 to TRBJ1-2; 10 bases line up with TRBD1. Sequencing was performed on PBMCs. The TCR was taken from a human donor in good health (CMV status not recorded). Some clones in this sample may be carry-over from other donors' samples. The CDR3 reads CASSSDRGQNGYTF. In DNA, the CDR3 is TGTGCCAGCAGCTCAGACAGGGGGCAAAATGGCTACACCTTC.